This T cell receptor (beta chain) stems from a study of blood T cell repertoires in COVID-19. Study at large: Collection of acute and convalescent COVID-19 samples took place in the United States, Italy and Spain.

Per the authors' pipeline: Amplification with reference gene primers provided the estimates of nucleated cell counts. Generated by immunoSEQ multiplex PCR, the TCRdb table keeps only in-frame clones and is missing some. V and J calls and clone size are those listed in that table; D and trimming were worked out from the DNA. This sample yields about 200,000 clones, of which more than 70% are seen a single time; around 1.5% belongs to the top ten. Trimming cost V 11 bases and J 11 bases, with 16 bases left between them. The CDR3 totals 11 residues. This TCR came from a man between 18 and 35 years old with active or convalescent COVID-19. Sequencing used peripheral blood. The chain has TRBV23-1 and TRBJ1-5, with D unresolved. TRBV23-1 is an ORF, and what it does is uncertain. The CDR3 loop is CALAYREAQHF. CDR3 sequence (DNA): TGCGCCTTGGCCTACCGGGAGGCCCAGCATTTT.